The 15 T cell receptor beta chains listed next were all sequenced from one sample in a study of post-analysis software for immune sequencing data. Overall study findings and caveats: Included in a set of roughly five TRBV segments more frequent in patients than controls were TRBV5-6, TRBV5-1 and TRBV20-1.

Unique molecular identifiers were present in the TCR beta cDNA libraries. TCRdb passed the PCR reads through MiXCR, listing each CDR3 protein once. The repertoire holds hundreds of thousands of distinct CDR3 sequences, with 55% to 60% as singletons. These receptors lack a known antigen. Sequenced: blood. The source is a girl aged 2 to 10 with multiple sclerosis.

This chain connects TRBV20-1 to TRBJ2-3; D perhaps matches TRBD2 (6 bases). Trimming pared 3 bases from V and 0 bases from J, leaving 10 bases between. The CDR3 length is 14 residues. Germline lookup yields CDR1 DFQATT and CDR2 SNEGSKA (reference sequence). CDR3 in DNA: TGCAGTGCTAGTAGCGGTTCTAGCACAGATACGCAGTATTTT. This sequence encodes CSASSGSSTDTQYF.

The chain uses TRBV25-1 and TRBJ2-1; 10 bases line up with TRBD1. Losses at the gene ends were 1 base for V and 15 bases for J; bases not matched to a gene: 9. Germline V gene data show CDR1 as MGHDK and CDR2 as SYGVNS. The CDR3 spans 14 residues. The chain's CDR3 is CASSEWGTGDAGFF. For the CDR3, the DNA is TGTGCCAGCAGTGAATGGGGGACAGGGGACGCTGGGTTCTTC. The entire variable domain, with the rest obtained from reference TRBV25-1 and TRBJ2-1, is as follows: EADIYQTPRYLVIGTGKKITLECSQTMGHDKMYWYQQDPGMELHLIHYSYGVNSTEKGDLSSESTVSRIRTEHFPLTLESARPSHTSQYLCASSEWGTGDAGFFGPGTRLTVL.

CDR3 in amino acids: CSATGSNTDTQYF. The CDR3 DNA is TGCAGTGCTACCGGATCTAACACAGATACGCAGTATTTT. V and J are TRBV20-1 and TRBJ2-3; unclear D gene. V was trimmed by 4 bases and J by 2 bases, leaving 10 bases between them. The CDR3 consists of 13 residues. In germline, CDR1 is DFQATT, CDR2 SNEGSKA (reference sequence).

The V and J genes are TRBV18 and TRBJ2-5; possibly TRBD2 for D (6 bases). The germline V and J ends were trimmed by 6 bases and 1 base, with 9 bases remaining between them. The CDR3 length is 13 residues. Germline V lookup: CDR1 KGHSH, CDR2 LQKENI. CDR3 in amino acids: CASSREVQETQYF. CDR3 DNA: TGTGCCAGCTCCAGGGAGGTCCAAGAGACCCAGTACTTC.

The chain employs TRBV10-1 and TRBJ2-1; 16 bases align to TRBD2. V shed 5 bases, J shed 6 bases, and the junction held 10 bases outside the gene matches. CDR3 length: 18 amino acids. CDR1 and CDR2 (germline): WNHNN, SYGVQD (reference sequence). The CDR3 DNA sequence: TGCGCCAGCAGTCTTTCTCCGGGACTAGCGGGAGGGGGCAATGAGCAGTTCTTC. This sequence encodes CASSLSPGLAGGGNEQFF.

Concerning this clonotype: An end of the junction differs from the germline gene, which may be a read error. The CDR3 loop is CASGYASTTGGPEAFF. The DNA of the CDR3 is TGTGCCAGCGGTTACGCCTCCACGACAGGGGGCCCTGAAGCTTTCTTT. The gene calls are TRBV6-6 and TRBJ1-1; TRBD1 aligns across 10 bases. Germline CDR1 MNHNY, CDR2 SVGAGI (reference sequence). The CDR3 is made up of 16 amino acids.

This chain connects TRBV4-3 to TRBJ1-2; D is possibly TRBD1 (6 bases). The V gene's germline CDR1 is LGHNA and CDR2 YSLEER. This CDR3 is built from 14 residues. V was trimmed by 4 bases and J by 8 bases, leaving 17 bases between them. The DNA of the CDR3 is TGCGCCAGCAGCCCCGCAGGGGCGCCGGGGGGCTACACCTTC. Translating gives CASSPAGAPGGYTF.

This clonotype was seen only once. The chain joins TRBV7-2 to TRBJ2-5, with unresolved D. V was clipped by 0 bases and J by 6 bases, with 5 bases between them. Per the germline V gene, CDR1 is SGHTA and CDR2 is FQGNSA. The CDR3 spans 12 residues. The chain's CDR3 is CASSLAPKTQYF. CDR3 coding DNA: TGTGCCAGCAGCTTAGCGCCCAAGACCCAGTACTTC.

The CDR3 here is CAISDGTMGYYEQYF. CDR3 nucleotide sequence: TGTGCCATCAGTGATGGTACCATGGGATACTACGAGCAGTACTTC. The chain couples TRBV10-3 to TRBJ2-5; D gene uncertain. The J call is uncertain, as TRBJ2-7 better fits the DNA end. Germline V gene data show CDR1 as ENHRY and CDR2 as SYGVKD. The CDR3 has 15 residues.

Regarding this clonotype: It may be a read error: a sequence one base away is much more abundant. V is TRBV6-4 and J is TRBJ2-1; 11 bases match TRBD2. Germline CDR1 reads MRHNA; CDR2 reads SNTAGT. This CDR3 has 15 residues. V trimming: 3 bases; J trimming: 7 bases; junction bases outside the gene matches: 5. The CDR3 bases are TGTGCCAGCAGTGAGCTAGCGGGGGGCGGGAATGAGCAGTTCTTC. Residues: CASSELAGGGNEQFF.

This chain uses TRBV5-1 with TRBJ2-7; D unresolved. Germline lookup yields CDR1 SGHRS and CDR2 YFSETQ. Trimming left V 9 bases short and J 0 bases short, with 16 bases between. The CDR3 runs to 14 residues. CDR3 DNA: TGCGCCACCTCAAAAGGTTACAGCTCCTACGAGCAGTACTTC. Its translation: CATSKGYSSYEQYF.

The chain combines TRBV6-4 with TRBJ2-5; 10 bases align to TRBD2. V was pared by 4 bases and J by 2 bases, with 10 bases of the junction left unmatched. Germline CDR1 reads MRHNA; CDR2 reads SNTAGT. The CDR3 has 17 amino acids. In DNA form, the CDR3 reads TGTGCCAGCAGTGTCGCCAGGCTAGCGGGGGATCAAGAGACCCAGTACTTC. As protein: CASSVARLAGDQETQYF.

The gene calls are TRBV25-1 and TRBJ2-5; no reliable D call. The CDR3 totals 16 residues. Between the trimmed V and J ends, which lost 3 bases and 1 base, there was a span of 15 bases. The germline CDR1 and CDR2 sequences are MGHDK and SYGVNS. CDR3 DNA: TGTGCCAGCAGTGAGAATGGCTGGGTGTGCCAAGAGACCCAGTACTTC. The encoded protein is CASSENGWVCQETQYF.

The chain carries TRBV20-1 and TRBJ2-7; D gene uncertain. This CDR3 contains 12 residues. CDR1 and CDR2 from the germline V gene are DFQATT and SNEGSKA (reference sequence). DNA of the CDR3: TGCAGCGCCACCGGTCTTTCCTACGAGCAGTACTTC. Protein: CSATGLSYEQYF.

The chain is built from TRBV5-1 and TRBJ2-4; D unclear. The J call may be faulty, since TRBJ2-7 better matches the DNA end. Germline lookup yields CDR1 SGHRS and CDR2 YFSETQ. CDR3 length: 14 residues. This chain's CDR3 is CASSLAGIVDEQYF. The CDR3 DNA follows: TGCGCCAGCAGCTTGGCAGGAATCGTCGACGAGCAGTACTTC.